This T cell receptor beta chain was found in a study of cytomegalovirus exposure and HLA in healthy donors. Healthy bone marrow donors formed the donor group. The study ran its PCR with 60 Vbeta and 13 Jbeta primers. Data came from immunoSEQ multiplex PCR; TCRdb stores just in-frame clones and leaves some out. The sample contains approximately 130,000 clones, less than 85% of which appear only once. V lost 5 bases and J lost 3; bases outside the gene matches: 5. The CDR3 totals 15 residues. Germline CDR1 is MNHNY and CDR2 is SVGAGI (reference sequence). This clonotype originated in a man between 35 and 55 years old in good health and CMV-seronegative. The chain links TRBV6-6 to TRBJ1-5, with 9 nucleotides matching TRBD1. Sequencing input: PBMCs. This CDR3 is CASSRTGDPNQPQHF. As DNA, the CDR3 is TGTGCCAGCAGTCGGACAGGGGACCCCAATCAGCCCCAGCATTTT.